This TCR beta chain was sequenced during a study of CD8 T cells in Susac syndrome. General study results and limits: A relatively small number of individuals underwent TCR sequencing and HLA analysis.

Random-hexamer reverse transcription was applied to about 0.45 to 1 ug RNA. Amplification of the TCR beta CDR3 was carried out by immunoSEQ multiplex PCR, which spanned a total of 54 Vbeta and 13 Jbeta segments. TCRdb re-derived calls from the immunoSEQ multiplex PCR reads in MiXCR, one entry per CDR3 protein. Here the sample spans under 200,000 distinct CDR3 sequences, around 94% being singletons. Controls were drawn from healthy donors and were matched for age and sex. Bulk CD8+ and CD4+ cells came from magnetic negative isolation; CD8+ TEMRA by FACS. On this clonotype: The antigen remains unidentified.

Sequenced input: CD4+ T cells from PBMCs. The receptor's source is a human donor in good health.

The CDR3 loop is CASSRTDRDFVALHF. The CDR3 DNA sequence: TGCGCCAGCAGCCGAACGGACAGGGACTTTGTGGCCCTCCACTTT. V gene TRBV4-3 combines with J gene TRBJ1-6, with 8 bases aligning to TRBD1. The CDR3 is made up of 15 amino acids. CDR1 and CDR2 from the germline V gene are LGHNA and YSLEER. Trimming took 4 bases from V and 14 from J; bases not matched to a gene: 13.